This T cell receptor (beta chain) was sequenced during a study of blood T cell repertoires in COVID-19. About the study: Researchers got acute and convalescent COVID-19 samples from the United States, Italy and Spain. The analysed material was cDNA or gDNA that came from T cells, B-cell-depleted T cells, or PBMCs.

V dropped 6 bases and J dropped 8 bases, with 16 bases sitting between them. The length of the CDR3 is 13 residues. Under the authors' procedure: From reference gene primer amplification, estimates of nucleated cell counts were derived. The method was immunoSEQ multiplex PCR; TCRdb's version includes in-frame clones alone and lacks a portion of them. V and J calls plus clone size are reproduced from that table; the DNA served to infer D and trimming. The sample lists fewer than 250,000 clones, about 87% occurring once. The source material was peripheral blood. The TCR originated in a man between 65 and 85 years old with acute or convalescent COVID-19. The V and J genes are TRBV12-3 or TRBV12-4 and TRBJ1-2, with no clear D. For the CDR3, the DNA is TGTGCCAGCAGAAGCCACGGGGTGGAAGGCTACACCTTC. This gives the protein CASRSHGVEGYTF.